These 10 T cell receptor beta chains were all obtained from the same sample, sequenced in a study of T cell responses to AZD1222 COVID-19 vaccine. Using immunoSEQ multiplex PCR, the repertoire was profiled, and TCRdb retains in-frame clones only, with some absent. The sample consists of roughly 130,000 clones, approximately 88% of them appearing once. The sequencing here drew on peripheral blood, taken on day 0 of MenACWY control vaccination. The receptor set was obtained from an adult in good health.

The chain employs TRBV28 and TRBJ2-1; 11 nucleotides agree with TRBD1. The CDR3 consists of 15 residues. The V and J ends lost 6 bases and 7 bases, in that order; junction bases with no gene match: 8. Per germline, CDR1 MDHEN and CDR2 SYDVKM. CDR3 residues: CASRISGTGGNEQFF. DNA of the CDR3: TGTGCCAGCAGGATCTCCGGGACAGGGGGGAATGAGCAGTTCTTC.

The chain combines TRBV28 with TRBJ1-6, with D unresolved. Germline values: CDR1 MDHEN, CDR2 SYDVKM. This CDR3 spans 14 amino acids. The germline V and J ends were trimmed by 2 bases and 8 bases, with 10 bases remaining between them. CDR3 in DNA: TGTGCCAGCAGTTTACGAACCTTACATTCACCCCTCCACTTT. Translated: CASSLRTLHSPLHF. Filled out from reference TRBV28 and TRBJ1-6, the complete variable domain reads DVKVTQSSRYLVKRTGEKVFLECVQDMDHENMFWYRQDPGLGLRLIYFSYDVKMKEKGDIPEGYSVSREKKERFSLILESASTNQTSMYLCASSLRTLHSPLHFGNGTRLTVT.

The chain combines TRBV2 with TRBJ1-5, with D possibly TRBD1 on 6 matching bases. Germline CDR1 reads SNHLY; CDR2 reads FYNNEI. The CDR3 totals 12 residues. V lost 4 bases to trimming and J lost 7 bases, with 8 bases between them. The DNA of the CDR3 is TGTGCCAGCAGTGGAGGGGGGCAGCCCCAGCATTTT. It yields the protein CASSGGGQPQHF.

The CDR3 DNA reads TGTGCCAGCAGCGCGCTAGCGGGAGTGCGGGAGACCCAGTACTTC. Translating gives CASSALAGVRETQYF. V and J are TRBV4-2 and TRBJ2-5; TRBD2 matches at 10 bases. Germline V gives CDR1 LGHNA, CDR2 YNFKEQ. The CDR3 has 15 amino acids. J lost 5 bases, V lost 5 bases, and 8 bases had no gene match.

A few counts support this clone. This sequence joins TRBV5-1 and TRBJ2-3; a weak D match, TRBD1 (6 bases). The germline V and J ends were trimmed by 3 bases and 0 bases, with 8 bases remaining between them. The CDR3 has 14 residues. Germline CDR1 reads SGHRS; CDR2 reads YFSETQ. The CDR3 region is CASSWDTSTDTQYF. The CDR3 DNA follows: TGCGCCAGCAGCTGGGACACTAGCACAGATACGCAGTATTTT.

This chain joins TRBV28 and TRBJ2-1; the D call may be TRBD1 or TRBD2 (5 bases each). The CDR3 is made up of 15 amino acids. Trimming left V 6 bases short and J 8 bases short, with 20 bases between. CDR1 MDHEN and CDR2 SYDVKM come from the germline V gene. Written as DNA, the CDR3 is TGTGCCAGCAGCCCTGCGGGCCCACTAGGGGATGAGCAGTTCTTC. Residues: CASSPAGPLGDEQFF.

Turning to this clone: An end of the junction does not agree with germline; a read error may underlie this. The V call is TRBV6-1, the J call TRBJ1-2; D ambiguous. Germline V gives CDR1 MNHNS, CDR2 SASEGT. The CDR3 totals 14 residues. CDR3 bases: TGTGCCAGCAGTGATGGGCCAACTAACTTTGGCTACACCTTC. This translates into CASSDGPTNFGYTF.

The J gene is TRBJ2-1, the V gene TRBV19, with TRBD1 matching over 9 bases. V dropped 4 bases and J dropped 0; count of bases not matched to a gene: 4. The CDR3 extends over 16 amino acids. CDR1 and CDR2 (germline): LNHDA, SQIVND (reference sequence). In DNA, the CDR3 is TGTGCCAGTAGTAGTGGACAGGGGCTCTCCTACAATGAGCAGTTCTTC. The encoded protein is CASSSGQGLSYNEQFF.

The chain employs TRBV7-3 and TRBJ1-6, with 10 bases aligning to TRBD1. With V trimmed by 3 bases and J by 5 bases, 1 base remained unmatched. The length of the CDR3 is 15 residues. CDR1 is SGHTA and CDR2 is FQGTGA in the germline V gene. The CDR3 region is CASSFGTGDNSPLHF. CDR3 coding DNA: TGTGCCAGCAGCTTTGGGACAGGGGATAATTCACCCCTCCACTTT.

V is TRBV3-1 (or the pseudogene TRBV3-2) and J is TRBJ2-7; D may be TRBD1 or TRBD2 (5 bases each). This CDR3 region has 15 residues. The germline V gene has CDR1 LGHDT and CDR2 YNNKEL (reference sequence). Trimming stripped 3 bases from V and 7 bases from J, with 19 bases between. The CDR3 region has the DNA TGTGCCAGCAGCCAGGGACCCAGAACCTTTAGGGAGCAGTACTTC. This encodes CASSQGPRTFREQYF.